The clone carrying this T cell receptor (beta chain) was observed a single time. A read error is likely here: a far larger clone is one base away. The sample is drawn from a study of prognosis after radiotherapy for stage I lung cancer. Amplicons of TCR beta CDR3 were generated from genomic DNA by two-round multiplex PCR. With primers specific to each TRBV and TRBJ gene, the first-round PCR was performed. In TCRdb, the multiplex PCR reads were re-called with MiXCR into one record per CDR3 protein. The data show about 16,000 distinct CDR3 sequences, roughly 31% seen once. CDR3 length: 16 amino acids. J gave up 7 bases and V 6 bases, and 15 bases lay outside the gene matches. Germline values: CDR1 SGHAT, CDR2 FQNNGV.

The V gene is TRBV11-2, the J gene TRBJ2-1, with 7 bases aligning to TRBD2. Sequenced material: PBMCs, taken before or after stereotactic body radiation therapy (not recorded which). This TCR was recovered from a donor aged 50 or older with non-small cell lung cancer. The CDR3 region has the DNA TGTGCCAGCAGTTCCTCCTTGGGAGGGCCATGTAATGAGCAGTTCTTC. Amino acid sequence: CASSSSLGGPCNEQFF.